These T cell receptor beta chains were read from a single sample in a study of CD8+CD57+ T cells in acquired aplastic anemia. From the reads, TCRdb called clonotypes with MiXCR, one entry per CDR3 protein. The profile shows 150,000 to 200,000 distinct CDR3 sequences, less than 60% of them singletons. Material for sequencing was sorted CD4+, CD8+, or CD8+CD57+ T cells (not recorded which) from PBMCs. These receptors were taken from a human donor with aplastic anemia. Both conserved end residues are part of each CDR3. The D gene is left open where the match is weak. Some rows mark clone size as missing; the rest say once, few, many or name a class of expanded clone.

d_gene	v_gene	j_gene	abundance	CDR3aa	CDR3nt
TRBD1	TRBV20-1	TRBJ2-7	NA	CSARDTPGQGYEQYF	TGCAGTGCTAGAGATACCCCGGGACAGGGCTACGAGCAGTACTTC
NA	TRBV10-3	TRBJ2-3	once	CAISELGLHSTDTQYF	TGTGCCATCAGTGAGTTGGGGCTACATAGCACAGATACGCAGTATTTT
TRBD1	TRBV27	TRBJ1-1	few	CARPGTEGEAFF	TGTGCCCGGCCAGGGACAGAAGGAGAAGCTTTCTTT
NA	TRBV18	TRBJ1-5	NA	CASSPGAGVSQPQHF	TGTGCCAGCTCACCAGGGGCAGGGGTGAGTCAGCCCCAGCATTTT
NA	TRBV7-7	TRBJ2-5	many	CASSLELAQETQYF	TGTGCTAGCAGCTTAGAGCTAGCTCAGGAGACCCAGTACTTC
TRBD2	TRBV5-6	TRBJ2-7	once	CASSRAGTSGSSSYEQYF	TGTGCCAGCAGCCGGGCGGGGACTAGCGGGTCCAGCTCCTACGAGCAGTACTTC
NA	TRBV5-8	TRBJ2-5	many	CASRGVSKETQYF	TGTGCCTCCAGGGGGGTTTCGAAGGAGACCCAGTACTTC
NA	TRBV20-1	TRBJ2-7	NA	CSASRLGNYEQYF	TGCAGTGCTAGCAGATTGGGCAACTACGAGCAGTACTTC
TRBD1	TRBV18	TRBJ1-6	many	CASSPGTGNSPLHF	TGTGCCAGCTCACCAGGGACAGGGAATTCACCCCTCCACTTT
NA	TRBV10-3	TRBJ1-2	few	CAISDDYGYTF	TGTGCCATCAGTGACGACTATGGCTACACCTTC
NA	TRBV6-6	TRBJ2-2	many	CASSYRDTGELFF	TGTGCCAGCAGTTACAGGGACACCGGGGAGCTGTTTTTT
NA	TRBV15	TRBJ1-2	NA	CATSRDGYGINGYTF	TGTGCCACCAGCAGAGATGGGTACGGGATAAATGGCTACACCTTC
NA	TRBV20-1	TRBJ1-2	NA	CSADAGVSGYTF	TGTAGTGCAGACGCAGGGGTATCTGGCTACACCTTC
TRBD1	TRBV5-4	TRBJ2-6	few	CASSPRQGRLSGANVLTF	TGTGCCAGCAGCCCCCGACAGGGGCGCCTCTCTGGGGCCAACGTCCTGACTTTC
TRBD1	TRBV5-4	TRBJ1-1	few	CASSVYGQGAGTEAFF	TGTGCCAGCAGCGTCTACGGTCAGGGGGCGGGGACTGAAGCTTTCTTT
NA	TRBV19	TRBJ1-5	few	CASSMVGNQPQHF	TGTGCCAGTAGTATGGTAGGCAATCAGCCCCAGCATTTT
NA	TRBV25-1	TRBJ2-1	NA	CASSLTSGQGEQFF	TGTGCCAGCAGCCTTACGTCAGGGCAGGGGGAGCAGTTCTTC
TRBD1	TRBV24-1	TRBJ2-7	NA	CATSERGQGIYYEQYF	TGTGCCACCAGTGAGAGGGGACAGGGCATTTACTACGAGCAGTACTTC
NA	TRBV6-1	TRBJ2-3	few	CASSEGVETDTQYF	TGTGCCAGCAGTGAAGGTGTGGAGACAGATACGCAGTATTTT
TRBD1	TRBV19	TRBJ2-7	NA	CASTGQGIHEQYF	TGTGCCAGTACAGGACAGGGCATCCACGAGCAGTACTTC
TRBD1	TRBV7-2	TRBJ2-5	many	CASSPQGAEETQYF	TGTGCCAGCAGCCCACAGGGGGCGGAAGAGACCCAGTACTTC
NA	TRBV7-2	TRBJ1-2	many	CASSLAGGAYYGYTF	TGTGCCAGCAGCTTAGCTGGTGGGGCCTACTATGGCTACACCTTC
NA	TRBV20-1	TRBJ2-3	NA	CSAGTRGTDTQYF	TGCAGTGCCGGCACCAGGGGCACAGATACGCAGTATTTT
TRBD1	TRBV3-1	TRBJ1-2	few	CASRRQGVYGYTF	TGTGCCAGCAGGCGACAGGGAGTCTATGGCTACACCTTC
NA	TRBV20-1	TRBJ1-1	NA	CSARPDHRDRDTEAFF	TGCAGTGCTAGACCTGACCACAGGGATAGGGACACTGAAGCTTTCTTT
NA	TRBV10-3	TRBJ1-3	many	CAISDSGRPSGNTIYF	TGTGCCATCAGTGATTCCGGACGGCCCTCTGGAAACACCATATATTTT
NA	TRBV18	TRBJ1-2	few	CASSPGTGRGYTF	TGTGCCAGCTCACCCGGGACCGGGAGGGGCTACACCTTC
TRBD1	TRBV2	TRBJ2-1	NA	CASSPGQGSYNEQFF	TGTGCCAGCAGTCCGGGACAGGGGAGCTACAATGAGCAGTTCTTC
NA	TRBV9	TRBJ2-3	NA	CASSSKEGRPLGTQYF	TGTGCCAGCAGCTCCAAGGAGGGCCGCCCACTGGGTACGCAGTATTTT
NA	TRBV11-3	TRBJ1-2	few	CASSLDRGGVYGYTF	TGTGCCAGCAGCTTAGATCGGGGAGGGGTGTATGGCTACACCTTC
NA	TRBV15	TRBJ1-6	NA	CTTSRSRESSYNSPLYF	TGTACCACCAGCAGGAGCAGGGAGAGCTCCTATAATTCACCCCTCTACTTT
NA	TRBV2	TRBJ1-6	NA	CASSLTWTGTSPLHF	TGTGCCAGCAGCCTCACGTGGACGGGGACTTCACCCCTCCACTTT
NA	TRBV7-9	TRBJ2-7	many	CASSLAVALYEQYF	TGTGCCAGCAGCTTAGCAGTCGCGCTCTACGAGCAGTACTTC
NA	TRBV3-1	TRBJ2-1	NA	CASSHTGRLYNEQFF	TGTGCCAGCAGCCACACAGGGAGACTATACAATGAGCAGTTCTTC
TRBD2	TRBV3-1	TRBJ2-7	NA	CASSPTKGASGRGRIYEQYF	TGTGCCAGCAGCCCGACAAAAGGGGCTAGCGGGAGGGGTCGAATCTACGAGCAGTACTTC
TRBD2	TRBV24-1	TRBJ2-7	few	CATSDPNSGRAHEQYF	TGTGCCACCAGTGATCCAAATAGCGGGAGGGCCCACGAGCAGTACTTC
NA	TRBV5-8	TRBJ2-7	NA	CASSLAVGAYEQYF	TGTGCCAGCAGCTTGGCCGTGGGGGCCTACGAGCAGTACTTC
NA	TRBV11-1	TRBJ1-4	many	CASSRYRGHSQQNEKLFF	TGTGCCAGCAGCCGGTATAGGGGACACTCCCAACAAAATGAAAAACTGTTTTTT
NA	TRBV5-1	TRBJ2-7	NA	CASSFDIGGYEQYF	TGCGCCAGCAGCTTTGACATCGGAGGCTACGAGCAGTACTTC
TRBD1	TRBV11-1	TRBJ2-1	NA	CASSLEWGDRVINEQFF	TGTGCCAGCAGCTTAGAGTGGGGAGACAGGGTAATCAATGAGCAGTTCTTC